A selection of T cell receptor beta chains follows, all from one sample in a study of identifying expanded T cells in peripheral blood. Sequencing was performed with immunoSEQ multiplex PCR; in TCRdb, only in-frame clones are kept and a portion is missing. The repertoire includes tens of thousands of clones, roughly 91% of them detected once, and around 20% sits in the top ten. What was sequenced was blood. These receptors came from a person aged 18-70 years in good health. Both conserved end residues are part of each CDR3. A D gene is named only where the DNA matches it firmly. Clone size, where shown, is once, few, many, or a class for clones that have expanded.

>TRBJ1-2|-|TRBV19|-
TGTGCCAGTAGGAGGGGAGACGGTAACTATGGCTACACCTTC
CASRRGDGNYGYTF
>TRBJ1-5|-|TRBV28|-
TGTGCCAGCAGTTCACTCCAAGTTGACCTGCAGCCCCAGCATTTT
CASSSLQVDLQPQHF
>TRBJ2-7|once|TRBV10-2|-
TGCGCCAGCAGTGACTTGGGAATGAACTACGAGCAGTACTTC
CASSDLGMNYEQYF
>TRBJ2-1|-|TRBV5-4|TRBD1
TGTGCCAGCAGCTTGGGTGCAGGGGGCGCGTTCAATGAGCAGTTCTTC
CASSLGAGGAFNEQFF
>TRBJ1-1|-|TRBV5-6|-
TGTGCCAGCAGCTTGAGGGGTCTAGAAGCTTTCTTT
CASSLRGLEAFF
>TRBJ2-1|-|TRBV13|-
TGTGCCAGCAGCTTAGGCGTGGGGAATTACAATGAGCAGTTCTTC
CASSLGVGNYNEQFF
>TRBJ1-4|-|TRBV4-2|-
TGTGCCAGCAGCCGACAGAGGGATACTAATGAAAAACTGTTTTTT
CASSRQRDTNEKLFF
>TRBJ2-6|few|TRBV6-1|-
TGTGCCAGCAGTGAAGACGCGGGGTCTGGGGCCAACGTCCTGACTTTC
CASSEDAGSGANVLTF
>TRBJ1-2|-|TRBV6-5|TRBD1
TGTGCCAGCAGTTACGACAGGGGGGACTATGGCTACACCTTC
CASSYDRGDYGYTF
>TRBJ2-2|-|TRBV9|-
TGTGCCAGCACATGGACGTCCGACGGCACCGGGGAGCTGTTTTTT
CASTWTSDGTGELFF
>TRBJ2-3|-|TRBV13|-
TGTGCCAGCAGTTCTTGGACAGCTAGCACAGATACGCAGTATTTT
CASSSWTASTDTQYF
>TRBJ2-1|-|TRBV7-8|-
TGTGCCAGCAGCTTAGCGGCTAGCCCCTCCTACAATGAGCAGTTCTTC
CASSLAASPSYNEQFF
>TRBJ2-5|-|TRBV7-9|-
TGTGCCAGCAGCTTAGACCCGGGGGCATCCTGGGAGACCCAGTACTTC
CASSLDPGASWETQYF
>TRBJ1-2|-|TRBV7-9|-
TGTGCCAGCAGCTTACCTAACCCGGGTTGGCATGGCTACACCTTC
CASSLPNPGWHGYTF
>TRBJ1-4|-|TRBV15|-
TGTGCCACCAGCAGCCCATCCGGGGCTAATGAAAAACTGTTTTTT
CATSSPSGANEKLFF
>TRBJ1-6|-|TRBV21-1|-
TGTGCCAGCAGCAAAGTAGGGACAAATTCACCCCTCCACTTT
CASSKVGTNSPLHF
>TRBJ2-7|-|TRBV13|-
TGTGCCAGCAGCTTAGGACGGACCTACGAGCAGTACTTC
CASSLGRTYEQYF
>TRBJ1-4|-|TRBV19|-
TGTGCCAGTAGACTACGGACAGAGGGACTGTTTTTT
CASRLRTEGLFF
>TRBJ2-1|-|TRBV6-6|-
TGTGCCAGCAGTTTAGAACGTCACAATGAGCAGTTCTTC
CASSLERHNEQFF
>TRBJ2-2|-|TRBV14|-
TGTGCCAGCAGCCAAGTCCGCGACATAAACACCGGGGAGCTGTTTTTT
CASSQVRDINTGELFF
>TRBJ2-5|-|TRBV5-4|-
TGTGCCAGCAGCTCGAAAGGTGCACAAGAGACCCAGTACTTC
CASSSKGAQETQYF
>TRBJ1-2|-|TRBV6-5|-
TGTGCCAGCCGTATGTCAGGGACCAACTATGGCTACACCTTC
CASRMSGTNYGYTF
>TRBJ2-2|-|TRBV9|-
TGTGCCAGCAGCGTAGGGGCCTTAGGGGAGCTGTTTTTT
CASSVGALGELFF
>TRBJ2-1|-|TRBV4-2|-
TGTGCCAGCAGCCAGGATCTAAGCTCCTACAATGAGCAGTTCTTC
CASSQDLSSYNEQFF
>TRBJ1-6|-|TRBV30|TRBD1
TGTGCCTGGAGGCACAGGGGTCTTGTGTATAATTCACCCCTCCACTTT
CAWRHRGLVYNSPLHF
>TRBJ2-2|few|TRBV7-2|-
TGTGCCAGCAGCTTAGGGAGAGGGTCCGGGGAGCTGTTTTTT
CASSLGRGSGELFF
>TRBJ2-7|-|TRBV11-3|-
TGTGCCAGCAGCTTAGATCGGGCGAGAGAGCCCTCCTACGAGCAGTACTTC
CASSLDRAREPSYEQYF
>TRBJ1-4|-|TRBV2|-
TGTGCCAGCAGAAGGGGATCTAATGAAAAACTGTTTTTT
CASRRGSNEKLFF
>TRBJ1-2|-|TRBV5-1|-
TGCGCCAGCAGCTCCCTCAACTATGGCTACACCTTC
CASSSLNYGYTF
>TRBJ2-5|-|TRBV7-2|TRBD2
TGTGCCAGCAGCTTCGGGGGGGCCATGGAGACCCAGTACTTC
CASSFGGAMETQYF
>TRBJ2-2|-|TRBV5-6|-
TGTGCCAGCAGCTTGGGGCCCGCCGGGGAGCTGTTTTTT
CASSLGPAGELFF
>TRBJ1-6|-|TRBV28|-
TGTGCCAGCAGGCAGGGCAATGATTCACCCCTCCACTTT
CASRQGNDSPLHF
>TRBJ1-1|once|TRBV6-5|-
TGTGCCAGCAGGGTAACACTATCAAACACTGAAGCTTTCTTT
CASRVTLSNTEAFF
>TRBJ1-4|-|TRBV4-1|-
TGCGCCAGCAGCCAACGACAGCTAGGAACTAATGAAAAACTGTTTTTT
CASSQRQLGTNEKLFF
>TRBJ2-7|-|TRBV7-2|-
TGTGCCAGCAGCTTAGCGCTAACCGGAGGCGAGCAGTACTTC
CASSLALTGGEQYF
>TRBJ1-4|once|TRBV5-1|-
TGCGCCAGCAGCTTGAGCTCGGGGGCCGCAACTAATGAAAAACTGTTTTTT
CASSLSSGAATNEKLFF
>TRBJ1-1|-|TRBV5-1|TRBD1
TGCGCCAGCAGCACCGGGACAGGGGGCGCGGGGAACACTGAAGCTTTCTTT
CASSTGTGGAGNTEAFF
>TRBJ2-1|-|TRBV5-4|TRBD2
TGTGCCAGCAGCTTGGATGGGGGAGGGGTGGTCTACAATGAGCAGTTCTTC
CASSLDGGGVVYNEQFF
>TRBJ1-2|once|TRBV10-3|-
TGTGCCATCAGGGAACAGGGTCCAGTGGCTTATGGCTACACCTTC
CAIREQGPVAYGYTF
>TRBJ1-1|-|TRBV4-1|TRBD1
TGCGCCAGCAGCCGAGACCCCGGGACAGGGGGCACTGAAGCTTTCTTT
CASSRDPGTGGTEAFF
>TRBJ1-1|-|TRBV5-4|-
TGTGCCAGCAGCCCGGGAGGGACCCTGAACACTGAAGCTTTCTTT
CASSPGGTLNTEAFF
>TRBJ2-4|-|TRBV28|TRBD2
TGTGCCAGCAGTTTTCGAGGTAGCGGGGGGATAGCCAAAAACATTCAGTACTTC
CASSFRGSGGIAKNIQYF
>TRBJ1-1|-|TRBV18|TRBD1
TGTGCCAGCTCACCACCTAACAGGGGGCAAGCTTTCTTT
CASSPPNRGQAFF
>TRBJ1-1|-|TRBV6-1|-
TGTGCCAGTTCAGTGACTGAAGCTTTCTTT
CASSVTEAFF
>TRBJ1-1|-|TRBV27|-
TGTGCCAGCAGTTTACGTGGGGGCGAAGCTTTCTTT
CASSLRGGEAFF
>TRBJ2-2|-|TRBV4-1|-
TGCGCCAGCAGCCAACAGGGCGGTGGGCTGTTTTTT
CASSQQGGGLFF
>TRBJ1-2|-|TRBV2|-
TGTGCCAGCAGTGAAGCGACGACGAACTATGGCTACACCTTC
CASSEATTNYGYTF